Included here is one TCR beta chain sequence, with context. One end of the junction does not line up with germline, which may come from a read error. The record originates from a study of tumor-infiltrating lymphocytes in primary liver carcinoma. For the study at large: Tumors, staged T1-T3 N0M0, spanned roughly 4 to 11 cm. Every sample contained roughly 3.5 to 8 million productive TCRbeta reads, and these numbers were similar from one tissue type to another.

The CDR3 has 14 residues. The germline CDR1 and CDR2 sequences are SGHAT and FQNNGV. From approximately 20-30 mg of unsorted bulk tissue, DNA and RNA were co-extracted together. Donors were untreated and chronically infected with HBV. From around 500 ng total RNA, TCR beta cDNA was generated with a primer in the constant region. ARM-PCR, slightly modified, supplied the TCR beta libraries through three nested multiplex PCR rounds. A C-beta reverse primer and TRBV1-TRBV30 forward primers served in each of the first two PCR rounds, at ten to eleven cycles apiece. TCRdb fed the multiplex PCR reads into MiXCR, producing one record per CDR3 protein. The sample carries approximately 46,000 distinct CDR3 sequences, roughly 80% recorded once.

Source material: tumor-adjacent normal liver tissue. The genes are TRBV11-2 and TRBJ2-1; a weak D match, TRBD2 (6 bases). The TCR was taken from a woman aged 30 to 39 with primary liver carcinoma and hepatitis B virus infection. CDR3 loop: CASSLGGTWNEQSF. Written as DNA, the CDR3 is TGTGCCAGCAGTCTCGGGGGAACGTGGAATGAGCAATCCTTC.